One TCR beta chain is described in this entry. What it recognizes is unknown. The record originates from a study of a mutant IDH1 vaccine in newly diagnosed glioma. Study information: Vaccination of patients was performed eight times, in weeks 1, 3, 5, 7, 11, 15, 19 and 23. The study, taken as a whole, reports: Of all patients, around 93% showed vaccine-induced immune responses.

This CDR3 has 14 residues. V lost 6 bases, J lost 2 bases, and 13 bases lay in between. Germline lookup yields CDR1 LNHDA and CDR2 SQIVND (reference sequence). The time point here: week 11, during vaccination. Doses comprised 300 ug of mutant IDH1 20-mer peptide each, plus topical imiquimod. Donors had new WHO grade 3 or 4 IDH1-mutant, ATRX-lost astrocytomas. Only in-frame clones appear in the TCRdb table, and some are missing; sequencing was by immunoSEQ multiplex PCR. The sample holds approximately 40,000 clones; over 80% are singletons and the top ten take over 2%. The input for sequencing was PBMCs, taken from a glioma patient whose treatment included an IDH1 peptide vaccine. This receptor was identified in a man aged 40-55 years with glioma. This sequence joins TRBV19 and TRBJ1-2, with D unresolved. Written as DNA, the CDR3 is TGTGCCAGTAGGCCACGACCCTACAACTATGGCTACACCTTC. This encodes CASRPRPYNYGYTF.